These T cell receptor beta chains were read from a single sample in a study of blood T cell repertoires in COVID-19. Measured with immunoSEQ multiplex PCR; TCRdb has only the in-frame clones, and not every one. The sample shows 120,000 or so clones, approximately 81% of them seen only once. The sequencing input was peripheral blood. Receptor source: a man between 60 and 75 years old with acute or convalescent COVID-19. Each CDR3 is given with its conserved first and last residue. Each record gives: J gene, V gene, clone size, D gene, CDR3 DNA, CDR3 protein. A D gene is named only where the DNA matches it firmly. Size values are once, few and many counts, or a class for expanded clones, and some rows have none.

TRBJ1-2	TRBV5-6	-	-	TGTGCCAGCAGTTACACAGGGAACGATGGCTACACCTTC	CASSYTGNDGYTF
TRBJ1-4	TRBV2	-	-	TGTGCCAGCAACAACCTACGGCGGTATAATCAGGGTGAAAAACTGTTTTTT	CASNNLRRYNQGEKLFF
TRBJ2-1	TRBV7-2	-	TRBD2	TGTGCCAGCAGCCTTGATATCCGGGGGGGGCCGCAGTTCTTC	CASSLDIRGGPQFF
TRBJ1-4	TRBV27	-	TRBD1	TGTGCCAGCAGTCCGACAGGGGGCGTAGAAAAACTGTTTTTT	CASSPTGGVEKLFF
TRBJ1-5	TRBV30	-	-	TGTGCCTGGAGTGTACGGGTCGATCAGCCCCAGCATTTT	CAWSVRVDQPQHF
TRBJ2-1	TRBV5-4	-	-	TGTGCCAGCAGCTTGGCCGGTGTCCGCGGCAATGAGCAGTTCTTC	CASSLAGVRGNEQFF
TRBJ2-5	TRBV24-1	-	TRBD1	TGTGCCACCAGGGAGACAGGGACGGAAGAGACCCAGTACTTC	CATRETGTEETQYF
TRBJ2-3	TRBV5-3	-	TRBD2	TGTGCCAGAAGGTTAGCGGGAGCTTGGGCAGATACGCAGTATTTT	CARRLAGAWADTQYF
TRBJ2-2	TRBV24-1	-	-	TGTGCCACCTCCCACCCCTGGACAGACACGAACACCGGGGAGCTGTTTTTT	CATSHPWTDTNTGELFF
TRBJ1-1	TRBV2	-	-	TGTGCCAGCAGACCCAGGGTAAACACTGAAGCTTTCTTT	CASRPRVNTEAFF
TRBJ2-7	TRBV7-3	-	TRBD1	TGTGCCAGCAGCGTCAGTCAGGGGGCTCAGTACGAGCAGTACTTC	CASSVSQGAQYEQYF
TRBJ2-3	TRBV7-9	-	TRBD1	TGTGCCAGCAGCTATGGAGGACAGGGGCGATCCACAGATACGCAGTATTTT	CASSYGGQGRSTDTQYF
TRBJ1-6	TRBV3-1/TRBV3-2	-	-	TGTGCCAGCAGCCAAGATATGGTTTCGGGTCGAGATTCACCCCTCCACTTT	CASSQDMVSGRDSPLHF
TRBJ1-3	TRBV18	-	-	TGTGCCAGCTCACCTGCAGGGAATCGAAACACCATATATTTT	CASSPAGNRNTIYF
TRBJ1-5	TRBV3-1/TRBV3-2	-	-	TGTGCCAGCAGCCTAAACAGGGATCAGCCCCAGCATTTT	CASSLNRDQPQHF
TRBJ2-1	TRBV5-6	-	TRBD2	TGTGCCAGCAGCGAGGGACTAGCGGGGGGCCAATCATATCTTGATGAGCAGTTCTTC	CASSEGLAGGQSYLDEQFF
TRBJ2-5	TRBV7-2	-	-	TGTGCCAGCAGCCCTACGGGCCGGGGTCGAGTAGAGACCCAGTACTTC	CASSPTGRGRVETQYF
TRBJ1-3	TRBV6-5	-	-	TGTGCCAGCAGACCACAGGGAGGGGCTGGAAACACCATATATTTT	CASRPQGGAGNTIYF
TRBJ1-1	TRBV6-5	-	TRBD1	TGTAAGCGGCGCCACAGGGGGCAAAACACTGAAGCTTTCTTT	CKRRHRGQNTEAFF
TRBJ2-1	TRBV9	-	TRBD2	TGTGCCAGCAGCGTAGTTAGCGGGAGCCACAATGAGCAGTTCTTC	CASSVVSGSHNEQFF
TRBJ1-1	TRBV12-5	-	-	TGTGCTAGTGGTAACATTGAAGCTTTCTTT	CASGNIEAFF
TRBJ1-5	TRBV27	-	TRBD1	TGTGCCAGCAGTAAGGACAGGGGTCCCAATCAGCCCCAGCATTTT	CASSKDRGPNQPQHF
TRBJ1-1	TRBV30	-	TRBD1	TGTGCCTGGGGGGGACAGGCGAGAGCTGAAGCTTTCTTT	CAWGGQARAEAFF
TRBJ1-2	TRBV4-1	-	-	TGCGCCAGCAGCCCTTATGGGGGGTATGGCTACACCTTC	CASSPYGGYGYTF
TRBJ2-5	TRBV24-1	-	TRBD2	TGTGCCACCAGTGATCATAGCGGGAGGGCCCCTGAGACCCAGTACTTC	CATSDHSGRAPETQYF
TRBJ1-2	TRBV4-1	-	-	TGCGCCAGCAGGGCCCGGTGGGAGCCTAACTATGGCTACACCTTC	CASRARWEPNYGYTF
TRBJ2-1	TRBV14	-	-	TGTGCCAGCAGCCAAGAAGGCGGGATCAGCTCCTACAATGAGCAGTTCTTC	CASSQEGGISSYNEQFF
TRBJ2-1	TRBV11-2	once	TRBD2	TGTGCCAGCAGCCCGGATGGGAGGGCCTACAATGAGCAGTTCTTC	CASSPDGRAYNEQFF
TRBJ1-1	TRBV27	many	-	TGTGCCAGCAGTGCCTCAACCCCGGCTGAAGCTTTCTTT	CASSASTPAEAFF
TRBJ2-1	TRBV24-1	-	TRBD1	TGTGCCACCAGTAACAGGGGGCCGAGCTCCTACAATGAGCAGTTCTTC	CATSNRGPSSYNEQFF
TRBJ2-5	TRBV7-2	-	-	TGTGCCAGCAGCCTGAGGTCGGGGTTCCAAGAGACCCAGTACTTC	CASSLRSGFQETQYF
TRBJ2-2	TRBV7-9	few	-	TGTGCCAGCAGCTTCCTTTCCGGGGCCGGGGAGCTGTTTTTT	CASSFLSGAGELFF
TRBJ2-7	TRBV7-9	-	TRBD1	TGTGCCAGCAGCTTGCCGGGACAGACCTACGAGCAGTACTTC	CASSLPGQTYEQYF
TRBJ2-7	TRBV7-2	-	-	TGTGCCAGCAGCGACCGGGACTTCATCTCCTACGAGCAGTACTTC	CASSDRDFISYEQYF
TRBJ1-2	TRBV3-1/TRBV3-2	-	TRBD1	TGTGCCAGCAGCGACAGGGGGAACAACTATGGCTACACCTTC	CASSDRGNNYGYTF
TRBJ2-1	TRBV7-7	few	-	TGTGCCAGCAGCACAGGACGGGACACCTACAATGAGCAGTTCTTC	CASSTGRDTYNEQFF
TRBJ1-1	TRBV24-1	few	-	TGTGCCACCAGTGATGCGACAAACACTGAAGCTTTCTTT	CATSDATNTEAFF